The rows below give T cell receptor beta chains drawn from one sample of a study of cytomegalovirus exposure and HLA in healthy donors. The data were produced by immunoSEQ multiplex PCR, yet TCRdb's version contains in-frame clones alone and is incomplete. The sample has about 210,000 clones, 78% seen once; the top ten hold under 0.6%. The sequenced sample was PBMCs. The receptors come from a boy aged 10-17 years in good health and CMV-seronegative. Each CDR3 is given with its conserved first and last residue. A clone size is listed for some rows: how often the clone was seen (once, few, many), or a class if it is expanded.

clone_size: NA
cdr3_length: 16
v_call: TRBV5-1
cdr3_aa: CASSAWTGDRGVEAFF

clone_size: once
cdr3_length: 14
v_call: TRBV4-2
cdr3_aa: CASSQVGGRVGYTF

clone_size: NA
cdr3_length: 17
v_call: TRBV11-1
cdr3_aa: CASSLRPTSGDFYEQYF

clone_size: NA
cdr3_length: 13
v_call: TRBV7-9
cdr3_aa: CASSQLVGGGYTF

clone_size: NA
cdr3_length: 13
v_call: TRBV5-1
cdr3_aa: CASSLTSLDTQYF

clone_size: NA
cdr3_length: 14
v_call: TRBV4-1
cdr3_aa: CASSQTGGADIQYF

clone_size: NA
cdr3_length: 16
v_call: TRBV9
cdr3_aa: CASSVSGTGEPYEQYF

clone_size: NA
cdr3_length: 14
v_call: TRBV7-8
cdr3_aa: CASSFGTGGYEQYF

clone_size: NA
cdr3_length: 15
v_call: TRBV6-1
cdr3_aa: CASSPREGGNEKLFF

clone_size: NA
cdr3_length: 12
v_call: TRBV12-5
cdr3_aa: CASALENQPQHF

clone_size: NA
cdr3_length: 15
v_call: TRBV7-9
cdr3_aa: CASSSRVRGNNEQFF

clone_size: NA
cdr3_length: 15
v_call: TRBV10-2
cdr3_aa: CASSDRPSGSNEQFF

clone_size: once
cdr3_length: 14
v_call: TRBV12-5
cdr3_aa: CASGWGQSGNTIYF

clone_size: NA
cdr3_length: 17
v_call: TRBV4-1
cdr3_aa: CASSQGGHLSGANVLTF

clone_size: NA
cdr3_length: 17
v_call: TRBV5-4
cdr3_aa: CASSLIGGASEQETQYF

clone_size: NA
cdr3_length: 14
v_call: TRBV7-7
cdr3_aa: CASSFNLGGETQYF

clone_size: NA
cdr3_length: 14
v_call: TRBV29-1
cdr3_aa: CSVSHSGKTDTQYF

clone_size: NA
cdr3_length: 17
v_call: TRBV19
cdr3_aa: CAISRPRQERSGNTIYF

clone_size: NA
cdr3_length: 17
v_call: TRBV4-2
cdr3_aa: CASSQDQGAGGYNEQFF

clone_size: NA
cdr3_length: 14
v_call: TRBV10-1
cdr3_aa: CASSLTSSVNEQFF

clone_size: NA
cdr3_length: 13
v_call: TRBV30
cdr3_aa: CAWNSIHWGGYTF

clone_size: once
cdr3_length: 16
v_call: TRBV5-6
cdr3_aa: CASSTFFQTANTEAFF

clone_size: NA
cdr3_length: 17
v_call: TRBV30
cdr3_aa: CAWSVGTSGRAFHEQYF

clone_size: NA
cdr3_length: 13
v_call: TRBV6-5
cdr3_aa: CASSYSRGQGYTF

clone_size: NA
cdr3_length: 15
v_call: TRBV5-1
cdr3_aa: CASSLTGGFTDTQYF

clone_size: NA
cdr3_length: 16
v_call: TRBV10-2
cdr3_aa: CASSESGQRDHYGYTF

clone_size: few
cdr3_length: 15
v_call: TRBV7-9
cdr3_aa: CASSPAGGAYNEQFF

clone_size: NA
cdr3_length: 14
v_call: TRBV6-4
cdr3_aa: CASSDSSEMAEAFF

clone_size: NA
cdr3_length: 12
v_call: TRBV7-9
cdr3_aa: CSSSASAAEAFF

clone_size: NA
cdr3_length: 14
v_call: TRBV6-4
cdr3_aa: CASSAELGVDEQFF

clone_size: NA
cdr3_length: 13
v_call: TRBV19
cdr3_aa: CASSGMRASPLHF

clone_size: NA
cdr3_length: 16
v_call: TRBV19
cdr3_aa: CASNDRGPATNEKLFF

clone_size: NA
cdr3_length: 19
v_call: TRBV5-1
cdr3_aa: CASSSGLAGGPGSFRAQYF

clone_size: NA
cdr3_length: 13
v_call: TRBV4-1
cdr3_aa: CAGSGGENYGYTF

clone_size: NA
cdr3_length: 13
v_call: TRBV7-6
cdr3_aa: CASSSGRKNEQFF

clone_size: NA
cdr3_length: 17
v_call: TRBV7-6
cdr3_aa: CASSFVGGPTYYNEQFF

clone_size: NA
cdr3_length: 16
v_call: TRBV5-1
cdr3_aa: CASSLAIVANTGELFF

clone_size: NA
cdr3_length: 15
v_call: TRBV5-1
cdr3_aa: CASSLAAEATYAYTF

clone_size: NA
cdr3_length: 15
v_call: TRBV5-1
cdr3_aa: CASSGGGGSDSEQFF

clone_size: NA
cdr3_length: 17
v_call: TRBV6-1
cdr3_aa: CASSEVPIGLGGDTQYF

clone_size: NA
cdr3_length: 15
v_call: TRBV6-6
cdr3_aa: CASSPRQGAADEQFF

clone_size: NA
cdr3_length: 17
v_call: TRBV10-2
cdr3_aa: CASSDRLLAGGSYEQYF

clone_size: NA
cdr3_length: 17
v_call: TRBV5-1
cdr3_aa: CASSFLLAGGQADTQYF

clone_size: NA
cdr3_length: 15
v_call: TRBV7-2
cdr3_aa: CASSPLAGKYNEQFF

clone_size: NA
cdr3_length: 12
v_call: TRBV4-2
cdr3_aa: CASSPSMYEAFF

clone_size: NA
cdr3_length: 16
v_call: TRBV6-4
cdr3_aa: CASSDSGGVSSRGYTF

clone_size: NA
cdr3_length: 15
v_call: TRBV15
cdr3_aa: CATSRDRAGVNEQFF

clone_size: NA
cdr3_length: 18
v_call: TRBV7-2
cdr3_aa: CASNQGAKWGSGANVLTF

clone_size: once
cdr3_length: 14
v_call: TRBV7-3
cdr3_aa: CASRDGTVTGELFF

clone_size: NA
cdr3_length: 12
v_call: TRBV7-2
cdr3_aa: CASSHSNSPLHF

clone_size: NA
cdr3_length: 15
v_call: TRBV2
cdr3_aa: CASKTGNRGHTEAFF